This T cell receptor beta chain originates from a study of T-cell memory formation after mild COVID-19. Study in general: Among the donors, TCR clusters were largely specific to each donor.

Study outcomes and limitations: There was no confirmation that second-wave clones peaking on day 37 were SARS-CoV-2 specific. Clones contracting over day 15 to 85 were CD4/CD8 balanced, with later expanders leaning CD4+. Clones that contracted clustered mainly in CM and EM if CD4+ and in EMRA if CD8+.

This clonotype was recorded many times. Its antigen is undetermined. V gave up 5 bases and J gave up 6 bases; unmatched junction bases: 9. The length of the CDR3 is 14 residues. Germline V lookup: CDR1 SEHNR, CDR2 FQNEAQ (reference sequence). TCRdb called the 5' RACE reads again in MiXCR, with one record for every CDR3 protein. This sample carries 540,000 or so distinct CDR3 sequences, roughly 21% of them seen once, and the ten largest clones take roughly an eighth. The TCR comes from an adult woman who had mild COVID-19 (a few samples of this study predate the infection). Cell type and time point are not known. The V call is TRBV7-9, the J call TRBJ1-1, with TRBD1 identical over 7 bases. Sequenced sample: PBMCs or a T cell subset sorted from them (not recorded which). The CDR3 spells CASSARQGWSEAFF. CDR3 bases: TGTGCCAGCAGCGCGAGACAGGGTTGGTCTGAAGCTTTCTTT. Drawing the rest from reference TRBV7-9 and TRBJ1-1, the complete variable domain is DTGVSQNPRHKITKRGQNVTFRCDPISEHNRLYWYRQTLGQGPEFLTYFQNEAQLEKSRLLSDRFSAERPKGSFSTLEIQRTEQGDSAMYLCASSARQGWSEAFFGQGTRLTVV.